The clone carrying this T cell receptor beta chain was recorded a few times. As yet, its antigen is unknown. Germline V gene sequence: CDR1 SNHLY, CDR2 FYNNEI. V lost 1 base to trimming and J lost 11 bases; unmatched junction nucleotides: 5. The CDR3 consists of 15 residues. These data come from a study of spatial heterogeneity in lung cancer. The wider study: There were consistently more beta-chain sequences detected than alpha-chain sequences. In raw reads, more than 8.5 appearances on average were recorded for each unique TCR and UMI combination.

Study results and limitations: Ubiquitous, expanded tumor-derived TCRs were more frequently observed in blood at resection than at follow-up.

TCR cDNA molecules each had a unique molecular identifier. TCRdb recomputed calls from the 5' RACE reads with MiXCR, one row per CDR3 protein. The sample records tens of thousands of distinct CDR3 sequences, about 20% being singletons. Time point defined: sample taken at primary tumor resection. Whole RNA, which was extracted from tumor, nontumor lung tissue or frozen PBMC, was sequenced without any cell sorting. This chain connects TRBV2 to TRBJ1-6; 10 bases align to TRBD1. The starting material was PBMCs, obtained at surgery. The origin of this receptor is a male donor with early-stage non-small cell lung cancer. For the CDR3, the DNA is TGTGCCAGCAGTGAAGAGGGACAGGGGTCGGCACCCCTCCACTTT. This codes for CASSEEGQGSAPLHF. Supplemented by reference TRBV2 and TRBJ1-6, the full variable domain reads EPEVTQTPSHQVTQMGQEVILRCVPISNHLYFYWYRQILGQKVEFLVSFYNNEISEKSEIFDDQFSVERPDGSNFTLKIRSTKLEDSAMYFCASSEEGQGSAPLHFGNGTRLTVT.